These 21 T cell receptor beta chains were sequenced from one sample in a study of T-cell memory formation after mild COVID-19. Using its own MiXCR run on the 5' RACE reads, TCRdb lists one record per CDR3 protein. The top ten hold around a fifth of the sample, which has under 300,000 distinct CDR3 sequences, around 8% seen once. Sequences were obtained from PBMCs or a T cell subset sorted from them (not recorded which). These receptors were obtained from a man aged 18-30 years who had mild COVID-19 (a few samples of this study predate the infection). Cell type and time point are not known.

The J gene is TRBJ2-7, the V gene TRBV10-3; tentatively, D is TRBD1 (6 bases). Germline-derived CDR1 and CDR2 are ENHRY and SYGVKD. The length of the CDR3 is 22 residues. Trimming removed 1 base at V and 2 bases at J, with 33 bases between. CDR3 sequence (DNA): TGTGCCATCAGTGAGTATTCGCGGACAGATGCCTGGGATGGGGGCTCCCCCTACGAGCAGTACGTC. Protein product: CAISEYSRTDAWDGGSPYEQYV.

The rearrangement joins TRBV12-3 or TRBV12-4 to TRBJ1-5; D gene ambiguous. The V end lost 5 bases, the J end lost 7 bases, and 9 bases lay between the germline ends. The CDR3 length is 12 residues. The CDR3 here is CASSLNRQPQHF. The CDR3 DNA is TGTGCCAGCAGTCTGAACCGACAGCCCCAGCATTTT.

This chain uses TRBV10-2 with TRBJ2-1; 14 nucleotides agree with TRBD2. Germline V gene sequence: CDR1 WSHSY, CDR2 SAAADI. This CDR3 contains 17 residues. Trimming took 6 bases from V and 6 from J; bases not matched to a gene: 10. CDR3 residues: CASRPPGTSGGVNEQFF. The CDR3 nucleotides read TGCGCCAGCAGGCCCCCTGGGACTAGCGGGGGAGTCAATGAGCAGTTCTTC.

This clonotype was detected a few times. V is TRBV18 and J is TRBJ2-7, with D perhaps matching TRBD1 (5 bases). V lost 3 bases and J lost 3, with 12 bases in between. Germline CDR1 is KGHSH and CDR2 is LQKENI. The CDR3 has 14 amino acids. DNA for the CDR3: TGTGCCAGCTCACCCGTAGACAGTGACTACGAGCAGTACTTC. Residues: CASSPVDSDYEQYF.

The chain links TRBV5-1 to TRBJ2-3, with D maybe TRBD2 (7 bases). Trimming took off 7 bases at V and 6 bases at J, with 18 bases between the two ends. Germline CDR1 and CDR2: SGHRS and YFSETQ. CDR3 length: 14 residues. CDR3 sequence reads: CASAEGGPVDTQYF. CDR3 bases: TGCGCCAGCGCGGAGGGGGGGCCTGTGGATACGCAGTATTTT.

This chain connects TRBV9 to TRBJ2-5; TRBD1 agrees at 10 bases. V was pared by 3 bases and J by 5 bases, with 7 bases of the junction left unmatched. Germline lookup yields CDR1 SGDLS and CDR2 YYNGEE. There are 15 residues in the CDR3. DNA for the CDR3: TGTGCCAGCAGCGCTGGGACAGGGGTTGGCGAGACCCAGTACTTC. Translated: CASSAGTGVGETQYF.

This clonotype was detected a few times. This chain links TRBV9 with TRBJ1-4; perhaps TRBD1 as D (5 bases). Trimming cost V 0 bases and J 5 bases, with 14 bases left between them. CDR3 length equals 16 residues. Germline CDR1 SGDLS, CDR2 YYNGEE. The CDR3 DNA reads TGTGCCAGCAGCGTAGGGGCCGGGGCACGGAATGAAAAACTGTTTTTT. Translation: CASSVGAGARNEKLFF.

The chain employs TRBV11-2 and TRBJ2-5, with D tentatively TRBD1 (5 bases). The CDR3 has 16 amino acids. CDR1 SGHAT and CDR2 FQNNGV come from the germline V gene. With 5 bases removed from V and 5 bases from J, the gap between germline ends came to 21 bases. The CDR3 protein is CASSPWGRATHETQYF. The CDR3 DNA follows: TGTGCCAGCAGCCCCTGGGGCAGGGCCACCCACGAGACCCAGTACTTC.

The gene calls are TRBV20-1 and TRBJ2-7; 12 bases match TRBD1. Losses at the gene ends were 6 bases for V and 7 bases for J; bases not matched to a gene: 10. Germline assignment: CDR1 DFQATT and CDR2 SNEGSKA (reference sequence). CDR3 length: 14 amino acids. Written as DNA, the CDR3 is TGCAGTGCAAACCGGGACAGGGGGCTACGGGAGCAGTACGTC. Protein sequence: CSANRDRGLREQYV.

The chain combines TRBV2 with TRBJ2-4, with D hard to call. From germline, CDR1 is SNHLY and CDR2 FYNNEI. Trimming removed 1 base at V and 0 bases at J, with 13 bases between. The CDR3 contains 17 residues. The CDR3 nucleotides read TGTGCCAGCAGTGAAGGGCAACTATGGCTAGCCAAAAACATTCAGTACTTC. It encodes CASSEGQLWLAKNIQYF.

This clonotype was observed a handful of times. The CDR3 bases are TGCGCCAGCAGCCCCCTCGCCGGGGATGGAAACACCATATATTTT. Amino acid sequence: CASSPLAGDGNTIYF. The rearrangement joins TRBV5-1 to TRBJ1-3; D remains ambiguous. V was shortened by 4 bases and J by 3 bases, with 14 bases between the two germline ends. This CDR3 region has 15 residues. Looked up from germline, CDR1 is SGHRS and CDR2 is YFSETQ.

Many counts were recorded for this clonotype. The chain combines TRBV27 with TRBJ2-2; D remains ambiguous. The germline V and J ends were trimmed by 3 bases and 8 bases, with 13 bases remaining between them. This CDR3 spans 14 amino acids. Germline CDR1 is MNHEY and CDR2 is SMNVEV (reference sequence). The CDR3 DNA is TGTGCCAGCAGTTTCCGGAGTAGGTCGGGGGAGCTGTTTTTT. Its protein is CASSFRSRSGELFF.

This clonotype was counted between two and nine times. The V and J genes are TRBV6-5 and TRBJ1-5; tentatively, D is TRBD1 (5 bases). The germline V and J ends were trimmed by 0 bases and 9 bases, with 15 bases remaining between them. The length of the CDR3 is 15 residues. CDR1 and CDR2 from the germline V gene are MNHEY and SVGAGI. CDR3 bases: TGTGCCAGCAGTTACTCTGGACAACGGCAGGGGCCCCAGCATTTT. This codes for CASSYSGQRQGPQHF.

This clonotype was found many times. The chain carries TRBV11-1 and TRBJ2-4; 11 positions match TRBD1. CDR3 size: 14 residues. V dropped 8 bases and J dropped 9; count of bases not matched to a gene: 9. Germline loops: CDR1 SGHAT, CDR2 FQDESV (reference sequence). The CDR3 protein is CASGSGTGGSIQYF. CDR3 nucleotides: TGTGCCAGCGGATCCGGGACAGGGGGATCCATTCAGTACTTC.

The chain employs TRBV27 and TRBJ2-3; tentatively, D is TRBD1 or TRBD2 (5 bases each). CDR1 and CDR2 from the germline V gene are MNHEY and SMNVEV (reference sequence). This CDR3 region has 16 residues. Trimming pared 3 bases from V and 6 bases from J, leaving 19 bases between. This chain's CDR3 is CASSFSTGLGEDTQYF. CDR3 DNA: TGTGCCAGCAGTTTCTCCACCGGCCTAGGGGAGGATACGCAGTATTTT.

This clonotype appeared a few times. This rearrangement joins TRBV28 to TRBJ2-1, with 9 bases fitting TRBD2. In germline, CDR1 is MDHEN, CDR2 SYDVKM. The CDR3 length is 16 residues. V lost 6 bases to trimming and J lost 2 bases; unmatched junction nucleotides: 8. The CDR3 sequence is CASSGGGASTYNEQFF. CDR3 bases: TGTGCCAGCAGCGGCGGGGGGGCTTCCACCTACAATGAGCAGTTCTTC.

This clonotype was seen a few times. This chain links TRBV20-1 with TRBJ1-6, with D uncertain. V was cut by 1 base and J by 8 bases, with 12 bases left in between. CDR3 length: 14 residues. Germline loops: CDR1 DFQATT, CDR2 SNEGSKA (reference sequence). CDR3: CSARGGVGHSPLHF. DNA for the CDR3: TGCAGTGCTAGAGGGGGAGTAGGGCATTCACCCCTCCACTTT.

This clonotype was found a few times. The genes are TRBV20-1 and TRBJ2-7; D may be TRBD2 (6 bases). CDR3 length: 13 amino acids. Germline loops: CDR1 DFQATT, CDR2 SNEGSKA (reference sequence). V shed 0 bases and J shed 5 bases, with 11 bases lying between them. CDR3 nucleotides: TGCAGTGCTAGAGATGGCACTAGCAACGAGCAGTACGTC. This encodes CSARDGTSNEQYV.

The J gene is TRBJ2-2, the V gene TRBV29-1; D may be TRBD2 (6 bases). Trimming removed 5 bases at V and 1 base at J, with 8 bases between. CDR3 size: 13 residues. From germline, CDR1 is SQVTM and CDR2 ANQGSEA. The chain's CDR3 is CSVRGENTGELFF. CDR3 coding DNA: TGCAGCGTTCGCGGGGAGAACACCGGGGAGCTGTTTTTT.

This clonotype was detected only a few times. The chain joins TRBV5-6 to TRBJ2-5, with D perhaps matching TRBD1 (6 bases). Trimming cost V 2 bases and J 1 base, with 12 bases left between them. This CDR3 comprises 15 residues. CDR1 and CDR2 from the germline V gene are SGHDT and YYEEEE. The CDR3 is CASSFGGPSQETQYF. CDR3 nucleotide sequence: TGTGCCAGCAGCTTTGGGGGCCCCAGCCAAGAGACCCAGTACTTC. Looking up the rest from reference TRBV5-6 and TRBJ2-5 gives the full variable domain: DAGVTQSPTHLIKTRGQQVTLRCSPKSGHDTVSWYQQALGQGPQFIFQYYEEEERQRGNFPDRFSGHQFPNYSSELNVNALLLGDSALYLCASSFGGPSQETQYFGPGTRLLVL.

This chain links TRBV5-6 with TRBJ1-3, with a possible D match to TRBD1 (5 bases). V was clipped by 0 bases and J by 0 bases, with 7 bases between them. Germline V CDR1 and CDR2: SGHDT, YYEEEE. The CDR3 is made up of 15 amino acids. CDR3 in amino acids: CASSLGGNSGNTIYF. The DNA of the CDR3 is TGTGCCAGCAGCTTGGGGGGGAACTCTGGAAACACCATATATTTT.